This is a list of T cell receptor beta chains from one sample in a study of T-cell memory formation after mild COVID-19. TCRdb used MiXCR to reprocess the 5' RACE reads, holding one entry per CDR3 protein. The sample records about 150,000 distinct CDR3 sequences, approximately 21% being singletons. Sequencing was done on a sample of PBMCs or a T cell subset sorted from them (not recorded which). All receptors come from an adult woman who had mild COVID-19 (a few samples of this study predate the infection). Cell type and time point are not known. The CDR3 runs from the conserved cysteine through the conserved F or W. D genes are given only for firm matches. Clone size is given for some rows only: seen once, a few or many times, or a class if the clone is expanded.

size: -
V: TRBV19
D: -
J: TRBJ2-3
CDR3: CASRNFGGSTDTQYF
DNA: TGTGCCAGTCGTAATTTTGGGGGTTCTACAGATACGCAGTATTTT

size: -
V: TRBV5-1
D: TRBD1
J: TRBJ1-1
CDR3: CASSLSGQGTEAFF
DNA: TGCGCCAGCAGCCTATCTGGACAGGGCACTGAAGCTTTCTTT

size: few
V: TRBV6-2/TRBV6-3
D: TRBD1
J: TRBJ1-5
CDR3: CASSRVLRGQPQHF
DNA: TGTGCCAGCAGCAGAGTACTCAGGGGGCAGCCCCAGCATTTT

size: -
V: TRBV20-1
D: TRBD1
J: TRBJ1-4
CDR3: CSAGRTGEKLFF
DNA: TGCAGTGCCGGAAGGACAGGCGAAAAACTGTTTTTT

size: few
V: TRBV2
D: -
J: TRBJ2-1
CDR3: CASWDQSTISYNEQFF
DNA: TGTGCCAGCTGGGATCAGTCGACTATCTCCTACAATGAGCAGTTCTTC

size: few
V: TRBV18
D: TRBD1
J: TRBJ2-5
CDR3: CASAGQGGETQYF
DNA: TGTGCCAGCGCTGGACAGGGGGGAGAGACCCAGTACTTC

size: many
V: TRBV12-3/TRBV12-4
D: TRBD1
J: TRBJ2-2
CDR3: CASSPWTGGTGELFF
DNA: TGTGCCAGCAGTCCCTGGACAGGGGGCACCGGGGAGCTGTTTTTT

size: -
V: TRBV6-6
D: TRBD1
J: TRBJ2-7
CDR3: CASSNYDRGDYEQYF
DNA: TGTGCCAGCAGTAACTACGACAGGGGGGACTACGAGCAGTACTTC

size: -
V: TRBV12-3/TRBV12-4
D: TRBD1
J: TRBJ1-6
CDR3: CASRISGGNSPLHF
DNA: TGTGCCAGCAGAATTTCAGGGGGCAATTCACCCCTCCACTTT

size: -
V: TRBV27
D: -
J: TRBJ2-3
CDR3: CTSSLDTSHRTAGTDTQYF
DNA: TGCACCAGCAGTTTGGACACCTCGCACAGGACCGCCGGCACAGATACGCAGTATTTT

size: -
V: TRBV3-1
D: TRBD2
J: TRBJ2-1
CDR3: CASSRRGLAGGPARNEQFF
DNA: TGTGCCAGCAGCCGCAGGGGACTAGCGGGGGGGCCGGCGCGGAATGAGCAGTTCTTC

size: few
V: TRBV29-1
D: -
J: TRBJ2-1
CDR3: CSVKSGYNEQFF
DNA: TGCAGCGTAAAGAGCGGGTACAATGAGCAGTTCTTC

size: -
V: TRBV12-3/TRBV12-4
D: TRBD1
J: TRBJ2-7
CDR3: CASNQQGVPYEQYF
DNA: TGTGCCAGCAACCAACAGGGGGTCCCCTACGAGCAGTACTTC

size: -
V: TRBV7-2
D: TRBD2
J: TRBJ2-5
CDR3: CASSPRYSGARETQYF
DNA: TGTGCCAGCAGCCCGAGGTACAGCGGGGCTAGAGAGACCCAGTACTTC

size: once
V: TRBV5-1
D: -
J: TRBJ2-3
CDR3: CASSLNQDTQYF
DNA: TGCGCCAGCAGCTTGAATCAAGATACGCAGTATTTT

size: -
V: TRBV19
D: -
J: TRBJ1-6
CDR3: CASASTRGGGNSPLHF
DNA: TGTGCCAGCGCGTCTACACGTGGTGGGGGGAATTCACCCCTCCACTTT

size: few
V: TRBV6-5
D: -
J: TRBJ1-2
CDR3: CASTRTGGYGYTF
DNA: TGTGCCAGCACGCGGACGGGGGGCTATGGCTACACCTTC

size: few
V: TRBV5-1
D: TRBD2
J: TRBJ2-3
CDR3: CASSLFWTSGGPDTQYF
DNA: TGCGCCAGCAGCTTGTTCTGGACTAGCGGGGGGCCCGATACGCAGTATTTT

size: -
V: TRBV27
D: TRBD1
J: TRBJ2-7
CDR3: CASSSAPGQGYEQYF
DNA: TGTGCCAGCAGTTCAGCACCGGGACAGGGGTACGAGCAGTACTTC

size: few
V: TRBV7-2
D: -
J: TRBJ1-1
CDR3: CASSWKQGFGEAFF
DNA: TGTGCCAGCAGTTGGAAGCAGGGGTTTGGTGAAGCTTTCTTT

size: few
V: TRBV20-1
D: -
J: TRBJ2-7
CDR3: CSARAARQGYEQYF
DNA: TGCAGTGCTAGAGCGGCGAGGCAAGGGTACGAGCAGTACTTC

size: many
V: TRBV11-2
D: -
J: TRBJ2-5
CDR3: CASSSNRGYQETQYF
DNA: TGTGCCAGCAGCTCCAACCGGGGTTATCAAGAGACCCAGTACTTC

size: many
V: TRBV29-1
D: TRBD2
J: TRBJ2-5
CDR3: CSVEGREGHSETQYF
DNA: TGCAGCGTTGAAGGGCGGGAGGGCCACTCGGAGACCCAGTACTTC

size: -
V: TRBV10-3
D: TRBD2
J: TRBJ2-1
CDR3: CAIAPTSGGDEQFF
DNA: TGTGCCATCGCCCCGACTAGCGGGGGGGATGAGCAGTTCTTC

size: -
V: TRBV5-1
D: -
J: TRBJ2-6
CDR3: CASSEYAGANVLTF
DNA: TGCGCCAGCAGCGAGTATGCTGGGGCCAACGTCCTGACTTTC

size: many
V: TRBV6-5
D: -
J: TRBJ2-7
CDR3: CASSQQGILGREQYF
DNA: TGTGCCAGCAGTCAACAGGGAATCCTCGGGAGGGAGCAGTACTTC

size: many
V: TRBV3-1
D: -
J: TRBJ2-3
CDR3: CASSQTSTDTQYF
DNA: TGTGCCAGCAGCCAGACAAGCACAGATACGCAGTATTTT

size: -
V: TRBV5-1
D: -
J: TRBJ2-3
CDR3: CASSLDPGGTDTQYF
DNA: TGCGCCAGCAGCTTGGACCCAGGGGGCACAGATACGCAGTATTTT